This record covers a single T cell receptor (beta chain). What it binds is not known. Here immunoSEQ multiplex PCR was the method, and the copy in TCRdb shows in-frame clones only, minus some. The sample shows around 190,000 clones, around nine tenths of them seen only once. This sample stems from a study of T cell responses to AZD1222 COVID-19 vaccine. Whole-study results and caveats: Researchers report vaccine-associated CD4 TCRs spanning spike, with dominance at 160-218 and 743-854. When two AZD1222 doses had been given, Spike-specific TCR breadth and depth rose. Mostly white British, mostly female donors; authors suggested clonal diversity may be underestimated. Only a handful of AZD1222 recipients were seropositive at baseline.

Trimming cost V 3 bases and J 5 bases, with 25 bases left between them. Germline V gene data show CDR1 as SQVTM and CDR2 as ANQGSEA. The CDR3 loop spans 17 amino acids. The TCR originated in an adult in good health. Source: peripheral blood, taken on day 0 of AZD1222 vaccination. The chain carries TRBV29-1 and TRBJ2-5; D unclear. CDR3 in DNA: TGCAGCGTTGATTTGTCCAGGATCTGGACGGCGGAGGAGACCCAGTACTTC. Protein sequence: CSVDLSRIWTAEETQYF. The full variable domain, with the rest looked up from reference TRBV29-1 and TRBJ2-5, is SAVISQKPSRDICQRGTSLTIQCQVDSQVTMMFWYRQQPGQSLTLIATANQGSEATYESGFVIDKFPISRPNLTFSTLTVSNMSPEDSSIYLCSVDLSRIWTAEETQYFGPGTRLLVL.